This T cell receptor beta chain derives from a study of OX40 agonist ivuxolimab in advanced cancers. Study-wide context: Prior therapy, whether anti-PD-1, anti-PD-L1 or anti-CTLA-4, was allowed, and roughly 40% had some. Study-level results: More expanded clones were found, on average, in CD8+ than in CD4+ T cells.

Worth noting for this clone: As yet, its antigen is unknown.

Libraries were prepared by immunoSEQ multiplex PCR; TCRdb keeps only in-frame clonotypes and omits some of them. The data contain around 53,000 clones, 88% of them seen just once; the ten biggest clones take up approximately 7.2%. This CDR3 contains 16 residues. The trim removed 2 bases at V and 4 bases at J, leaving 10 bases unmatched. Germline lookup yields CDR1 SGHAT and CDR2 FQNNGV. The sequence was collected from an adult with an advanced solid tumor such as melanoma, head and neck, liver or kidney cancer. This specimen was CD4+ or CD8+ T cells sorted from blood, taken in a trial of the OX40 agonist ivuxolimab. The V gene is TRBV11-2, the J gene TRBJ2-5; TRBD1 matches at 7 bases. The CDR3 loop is CASSLTQDRSIETQYF. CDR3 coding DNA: TGTGCCAGCAGCTTAACCCAGGACAGGTCAATAGAGACCCAGTACTTC.